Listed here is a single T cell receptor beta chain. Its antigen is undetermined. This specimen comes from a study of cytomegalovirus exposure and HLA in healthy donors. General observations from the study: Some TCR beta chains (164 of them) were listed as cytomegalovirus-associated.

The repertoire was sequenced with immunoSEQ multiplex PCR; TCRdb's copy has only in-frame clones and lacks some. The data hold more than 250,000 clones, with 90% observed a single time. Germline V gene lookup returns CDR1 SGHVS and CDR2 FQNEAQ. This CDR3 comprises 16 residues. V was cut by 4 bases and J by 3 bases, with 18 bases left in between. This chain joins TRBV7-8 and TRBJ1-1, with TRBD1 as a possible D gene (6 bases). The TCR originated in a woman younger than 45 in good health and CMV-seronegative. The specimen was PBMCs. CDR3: CASSSRGGRVDTEAFF. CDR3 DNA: TGTGCCAGCAGCTCAAGGGGGGGCAGGGTGGACACTGAAGCTTTCTTT. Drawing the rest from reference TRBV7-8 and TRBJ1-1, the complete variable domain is GAGVSQSPRYKVAKRGQDVALRCDPISGHVSLFWYQQALGQGPEFLTYFQNEAQLDKSGLPSDRFFAERPEGSVSTLKIQRTQQEDSAVYLCASSSRGGRVDTEAFFGQGTRLTVV.